One and the same sample provided the 23 T cell receptor beta chains below, sequenced in a study of cytomegalovirus exposure and HLA in healthy donors. In the PCR, 60 Vbeta and 13 Jbeta primers were used. Clones were read by immunoSEQ multiplex PCR, and TCRdb kept only the in-frame ones, dropping some. The repertoire holds approximately 160,000 clones, with roughly 70% as singletons. The sequenced sample was PBMCs. Receptors originate from a woman between 45 and 65 years old in good health and CMV-seropositive.

DNA for the CDR3: TGTGCCAGCGGGACAGGGCTCTCTGGGGCCAACGTCCTGACTTTC. As protein: CASGTGLSGANVLTF. This rearrangement joins TRBV7-3 to TRBJ2-6, with 9 positions matching TRBD1. Germline-derived CDR1 and CDR2 are SGHTA and FQGTGA. The CDR3 loop spans 15 amino acids. The J segment lost 0 bases and the V segment lost 8 bases, leaving 2 bases of the junction unmatched.

This clone appeared a few times. The V gene is TRBV27, the J gene TRBJ2-2, with D hard to call. The CDR3 covers 13 residues. Germline-derived CDR1 and CDR2 are MNHEY and SMNVEV (reference sequence). The V end lost 4 bases, the J end lost 6 bases, and 9 bases lay between the germline ends. The CDR3 nucleotides read TGTGCCAGCAGTTCAACTCGAGCCGGGGAGCTGTTTTTT. Translation gives CASSSTRAGELFF.

This clone was seen a few times. This chain joins TRBV6-5 and TRBJ2-3, with D unclear. CDR3 length: 13 amino acids. Germline loops: CDR1 MNHEY, CDR2 SVGAGI. The V end lost 7 bases, the J end lost 4 bases, and 12 bases lay between the germline ends. The CDR3 DNA sequence: TGTGCCAGCAAGAGAACTCGGGCAGATACGCAGTATTTT. This gives the protein CASKRTRADTQYF.

The chain couples TRBV12-5 to TRBJ2-3; no clear D. This CDR3 is 12 amino acids long. V lost 3 bases and J 10 bases, leaving 11 bases between the germline ends. Per the germline V gene, CDR1 is LGHNT and CDR2 is FRNRAP. The CDR3 sequence: CASGFPSPPQYF. The DNA for the CDR3 is TGTGCTAGTGGTTTCCCGAGCCCCCCGCAGTATTTT.

This chain links TRBV2 with TRBJ2-7; 7 bases align to TRBD1. This CDR3 is 14 amino acids long. J gave up 5 bases and V 5 bases, and 9 bases lay outside the gene matches. The germline CDR1 and CDR2 sequences are SNHLY and FYNNEI. The CDR3: CASSLWDSNNEQYF. The CDR3 DNA reads TGTGCCAGCAGTCTCTGGGACAGCAATAACGAGCAGTACTTC.

The chain couples TRBV5-1 to TRBJ2-3; D is perhaps TRBD2 (6 bases). Germline assignment: CDR1 SGHRS and CDR2 YFSETQ. The CDR3 covers 15 residues. Trimming shortened V by 6 bases and J by 4 bases, and 18 bases separated the two germline ends. The CDR3 spells CASKGRGGWSDTQYF. The CDR3 nucleotides read TGCGCCAGCAAGGGGCGGGGCGGTTGGTCAGATACGCAGTATTTT.

The rearrangement links TRBV5-1 to TRBJ2-7; 7 nucleotides match TRBD1. Trimming at V came to 2 bases and at J to 3 bases, leaving 5 bases not matched to a gene. Germline CDR1 SGHRS, CDR2 YFSETQ. This CDR3 has 14 residues. The DNA of the CDR3 is TGCGCCAGCAGCTTAGGACAGGCAATCTACGAGCAGTACTTC. Its translation: CASSLGQAIYEQYF.

The V gene is TRBV27, the J gene TRBJ1-1; 7 bases are a match to TRBD1. This CDR3 contains 16 residues. Trimming cost V 0 bases and J 4 bases; bases outside gene matches: 8. Germline CDR1 and CDR2: MNHEY and SMNVEV (reference sequence). The CDR3 reads CASSLSRPRGPTEAFF. The CDR3, as DNA: TGTGCCAGCAGTTTATCGAGGCCAAGGGGGCCCACTGAAGCTTTCTTT.

The rearrangement links TRBV9 to TRBJ1-1; D not resolved. Trimming removed 4 bases at V and 0 bases at J, with 10 bases between. CDR1 is SGDLS and CDR2 is YYNGEE in the germline V gene. This CDR3 comprises 14 residues. CDR3 sequence: CASSWSDVNTEAFF. As DNA, the CDR3 is TGTGCCAGCAGCTGGAGCGATGTGAACACTGAAGCTTTCTTT.

Only a few counts were recorded for this clone. Other nucleotide sequences in the sample specify the same CDR3. The chain combines TRBV2 with TRBJ2-1; 10 nucleotides line up with TRBD2. After removal of 2 bases from V and 7 bases from J, the junction contained 8 bases not matched to a gene. The length of the CDR3 is 16 residues. The germline V gene has CDR1 SNHLY and CDR2 FYNNEI. The CDR3 protein is CASSERASGGGNEQFF. Here the CDR3 DNA reads TGTGCCAGCAGTGAAAGGGCTAGCGGGGGCGGGAATGAGCAGTTCTTC.

This chain joins TRBV27 and TRBJ1-3; D unresolved. CDR1 is MNHEY and CDR2 is SMNVEV in the germline V gene (reference sequence). This CDR3 is 15 amino acids long. Trimming removed 4 bases from V and 0 bases from J, with 10 bases in between. The CDR3 loop reads CASSSLPLSGNTIYF. CDR3 in DNA: TGTGCCAGCAGTTCCCTACCGCTCTCTGGAAACACCATATATTTT.

The chain is built from TRBV10-2 and TRBJ1-4, with D possibly being TRBD1 (5 bases). Germline CDR1 and CDR2: WSHSY and SAAADI. Trimming removed 5 bases from V and 8 bases from J, with 15 bases in between. CDR3 size: 14 residues. For the CDR3, the DNA is TGCGCCAGCAGTTCAGGACAAATGAGGGAAAAACTGTTTTTT. This encodes CASSSGQMREKLFF.

The chain employs TRBV29-1 and TRBJ2-7; 8 bases match TRBD2. V was clipped by 0 bases and J by 7 bases; unmatched bases: 5. CDR3 length: 13 amino acids. CDR1 is SQVTM and CDR2 is ANQGSEA in the germline V gene. CDR3 nucleotides: TGCAGCGTTGAAGAACATCTAGCGGGTGAGCAGTACTTC. It yields the protein CSVEEHLAGEQYF.

The chain is built from TRBV5-4 and TRBJ2-7; tentative D call: TRBD1 (5 bases). Per the germline V gene, CDR1 is SGHNT and CDR2 is YYREEE (reference sequence). With 1 base removed from V and 1 base from J, the gap between germline ends came to 6 bases. The CDR3 is made up of 13 amino acids. This CDR3 is CASSLQGSYEQYF. The CDR3 DNA follows: TGTGCCAGCAGCTTGCAGGGTTCCTACGAGCAGTACTTC. Full variable domain (missing parts from reference TRBV5-4 and TRBJ2-7): ETGVTQSPTHLIKTRGQQVTLRCSSQSGHNTVSWYQQALGQGPQFIFQYYREEENGRGNFPPRFSGLQFPNYSSELNVNALELDDSALYLCASSLQGSYEQYFGPGTRLTVT.

The chain uses TRBV5-8 and TRBJ1-3; maybe TRBD1 (6 bases). V was trimmed by 1 base and J by 2 bases, leaving 10 bases between them. The germline CDR1 and CDR2 sequences are SGHTS and YDEGEE. This CDR3 is 15 amino acids long. The CDR3 loop reads CASSLKAGAGNTIYF. CDR3 coding DNA: TGTGCCAGCAGCTTGAAGGCAGGGGCTGGAAACACCATATATTTT.

V is TRBV9 and J is TRBJ2-7; D is uncertain. Trimming removed 1 base at V and 0 bases at J, with 8 bases between. The germline V gene has CDR1 SGDLS and CDR2 YYNGEE. The CDR3 loop spans 14 amino acids. The CDR3 loop reads CASSVSTSSYEQYF. DNA of the CDR3: TGTGCCAGCAGCGTAAGTACCAGCTCCTACGAGCAGTACTTC.

The chain employs TRBV7-6 and TRBJ2-1, with 8 bases lining up with TRBD1. The germline V gene has CDR1 SGHVS and CDR2 FNYEAQ. This CDR3 is 16 amino acids long. Losses at the gene ends were 5 bases for V and 0 bases for J; bases not matched to a gene: 6. The chain's CDR3 is CASSRTGPSSYNEQFF. CDR3 DNA sequence: TGTGCCAGCAGCAGGACAGGGCCCAGCTCCTACAATGAGCAGTTCTTC.

CDR3 protein: CASSYTTGANTGELFF. The CDR3 region has the DNA TGCGCCAGCAGCTACACGACAGGGGCGAACACCGGGGAGCTGTTTTTT. The chain has TRBV5-1 and TRBJ2-2; 8 bases fit TRBD1. Per the germline V gene, CDR1 is SGHRS and CDR2 is YFSETQ. The CDR3 has 16 residues. The J segment lost 0 bases and the V segment lost 3 bases, leaving 4 bases of the junction unmatched.

The chain employs TRBV6-1 and TRBJ1-4, with a possible D match to TRBD1 (6 bases). Trimming removed 6 bases from V and 3 bases from J, with 11 bases in between. The CDR3 runs to 14 residues. Per germline, CDR1 MNHNS and CDR2 SASEGT. CDR3: CASSTGLSNEKLFF. The CDR3 region has the DNA TGTGCCAGCAGCACAGGGTTGTCTAATGAAAAACTGTTTTTT.

The table lists this clone with a count of one. The chain has TRBV4-1 and TRBJ1-3; D call uncertain. Trimming left V 0 bases short and J 11 bases short, with 14 bases between. This CDR3 has 14 residues. Germline CDR1 and CDR2: MGHRA and YSYEKL. This CDR3 is CASSQDSRPGAIYF. In nucleotides, the CDR3 is TGCGCCAGCAGCCAAGATTCCCGGCCCGGGGCCATATATTTT.

This chain links TRBV28 with TRBJ1-2; 9 nucleotides match TRBD1. The length of the CDR3 is 15 residues. Germline V gives CDR1 MDHEN, CDR2 SYDVKM. The V gene end was trimmed by 5 bases and the J gene end by 7 bases; junction bases not matched to a gene: 11. The CDR3 region is CASSAISGTGFGYTF. The CDR3 DNA sequence: TGTGCCAGCAGTGCGATATCCGGGACAGGGTTTGGCTACACCTTC.

The chain employs TRBV9 and TRBJ1-2, with a possible D match to TRBD1 (5 bases). The CDR3 has 15 residues. V lost 4 bases and J lost 0, with 13 bases in between. Germline CDR1 and CDR2: SGDLS and YYNGEE. CDR3 nucleotide sequence: TGTGCCAGCAGCTCACGGGGGGGGGCTAACTATGGCTACACCTTC. Amino acids: CASSSRGGANYGYTF.

This chain uses TRBV5-6 with TRBJ1-6; D uncertain. Germline V gene lookup returns CDR1 SGHDT and CDR2 YYEEEE. The CDR3 has 16 residues. V gave up 4 bases and J gave up 10 bases, with 21 bases separating them. CDR3 region: CASSQAGPTSGSPLHF. Written as DNA, the CDR3 is TGTGCCAGCAGCCAAGCCGGGCCTACCTCGGGATCACCCCTCCACTTT.